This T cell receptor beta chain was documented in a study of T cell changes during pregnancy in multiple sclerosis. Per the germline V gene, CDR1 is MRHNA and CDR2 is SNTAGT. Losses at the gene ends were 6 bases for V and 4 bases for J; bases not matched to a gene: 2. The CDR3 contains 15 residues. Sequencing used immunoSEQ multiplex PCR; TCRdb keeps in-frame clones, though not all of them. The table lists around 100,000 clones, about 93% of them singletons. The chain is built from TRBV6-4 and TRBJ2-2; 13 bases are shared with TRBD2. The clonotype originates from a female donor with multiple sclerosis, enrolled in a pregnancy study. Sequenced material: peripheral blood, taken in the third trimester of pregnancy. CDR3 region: CASSRLAGGTGELFF. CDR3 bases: TGTGCCAGCAGCCGACTAGCGGGAGGCACCGGGGAGCTGTTTTTT.